The 32 T cell receptor beta chains given below trace back to one sample, sequenced in a study of T cell responses to AZD1222 COVID-19 vaccine. Measured with immunoSEQ multiplex PCR; TCRdb has only the in-frame clones, and not every one. This table has approximately 130,000 clones, roughly 90% appearing once. Source: peripheral blood, taken 28 days after the second AZD1222 dose. These receptors were obtained from an adult who received the AZD1222 COVID-19 vaccine.

This clone has a single count. The chain combines TRBV28 with TRBJ2-5, with 8 positions matching TRBD1. V shed 7 bases and J 5 bases; nucleotides not matched to a gene: 15. This CDR3 is built from 16 residues. From germline, CDR1 is MDHEN and CDR2 SYDVKM. CDR3 in amino acids: CASNLGPGGGLETQYF. The CDR3, as DNA: TGTGCCAGCAACCTCGGACCAGGGGGCGGGTTGGAGACCCAGTACTTC.

V and J are TRBV19 and TRBJ2-2, with D unresolved. The V gene's germline CDR1 is LNHDA and CDR2 SQIVND (reference sequence). Trimming cost V 7 bases and J 6 bases, with 9 bases left between them. The CDR3 sequence is 12 residues long. The CDR3 DNA reads TGTGCCAGTACCACATACGCCGGGGAGCTGTTTTTT. It encodes CASTTYAGELFF. Full variable domain (outside the CDR3, taken from reference TRBV19 and TRBJ2-2): DGGITQSPKYLFRKEGQNVTLSCEQNLNHDAMYWYRQDPGQGLRLIYYSQIVNDFQKGDIAEGYSVSREKKESFPLTVTSAQKNPTAFYLCASTTYAGELFFGEGSRLTVL.

The chain uses TRBV5-5 and TRBJ1-1; D unclear. The CDR3 contains 14 residues. V was trimmed by 4 bases and J by 2 bases, leaving 12 bases between them. Germline V gives CDR1 SGHKS, CDR2 YYEKEE (reference sequence). Here the CDR3 reads CASSPTDLNTEAFF. The CDR3 nucleotides are TGTGCCAGCAGCCCAACGGACCTTAACACTGAAGCTTTCTTT.

The chain recombines TRBV30 with TRBJ1-1; possible D gene TRBD1, 5 bases. V gave up 0 bases and J gave up 1 base, with 12 bases separating them. Germline V gene data show CDR1 as GTSNPN and CDR2 as SVGIG (reference sequence). This CDR3 spans 15 amino acids. In nucleotides, the CDR3 is TGTGCCTGGAGTGTAACCGGGGCTGGGAACACTGAAGCTTTCTTT. It translates to CAWSVTGAGNTEAFF.

The rearrangement joins TRBV14 to TRBJ2-3, with 7 bases matching TRBD2. The CDR3 contains 14 residues. CDR1 is SGHDN, CDR2 FVKESK, per germline. Losses at the gene ends were 3 bases for V and 4 bases for J; bases not matched to a gene: 4. CDR3 bases: TGTGCCAGCAGCCACCGACTAGCCCCAGATACGCAGTATTTT. It codes for CASSHRLAPDTQYF. Together with reference TRBV14 and TRBJ2-3, the CDR3 gives the full variable domain: EAGVTQFPSHSVIEKGQTVTLRCDPISGHDNLYWYRRVMGKEIKFLLHFVKESKQDESGMPNNRFLAERTGGTYSTLKVQPAELEDSGVYFCASSHRLAPDTQYFGPGTRLTVL.

This CDR3 reads CASSGSSGGFRTGELFF. CDR3 bases: TGCGCCAGCAGCGGATCATCAGGGGGCTTCAGGACCGGGGAGCTGTTTTTT. The rearrangement joins TRBV5-1 to TRBJ2-2, with 8 positions matching TRBD1. This CDR3 comprises 17 residues. In germline, CDR1 is SGHRS, CDR2 YFSETQ. Trimming cost V 4 bases and J 5 bases; bases outside gene matches: 13.

The CDR3 sequence: CASGAEGRLAFF. The CDR3 DNA is TGTGCTAGTGGGGCCGAGGGACGGCTGGCTTTCTTT. The chain recombines TRBV12-5 with TRBJ1-1; tentative D call: TRBD1 (5 bases). Germline CDR1 reads LGHNT; CDR2 reads FRNRAP. V was trimmed by 6 bases and J by 11 bases, leaving 16 bases between them. This CDR3 has 12 amino acids.

The chain couples TRBV15 to TRBJ2-7, with D perhaps TRBD2 (5 bases). V was cut by 1 base and J by 2 bases, with 15 bases left in between. CDR1 and CDR2 from the germline V gene are LNHNV and YYDKDF (reference sequence). This CDR3 has 16 residues. CDR3 loop: CATSRVYGGLPYEQYF. CDR3 DNA sequence: TGTGCCACCAGCAGAGTGTATGGAGGACTTCCCTACGAGCAGTACTTC.

The gene calls are TRBV30 and TRBJ1-2; D not certain. Between the trimmed V and J ends, which lost 2 bases and 1 base, there was a span of 8 bases. The germline V gene has CDR1 GTSNPN and CDR2 SVGIG (reference sequence). This CDR3 has 13 residues. CDR3 in amino acids: CAWSPSSNYGYTF. CDR3 nucleotides: TGTGCCTGGAGTCCTTCAAGTAACTATGGCTACACCTTC.

This chain uses TRBV19 with TRBJ2-1, with TRBD2 matching over 12 bases. The V segment lost 3 bases and the J segment 8 bases; nucleotides outside the gene matches: 5. The CDR3 sequence is 15 residues long. CDR1 LNHDA and CDR2 SQIVND come from the germline V gene (reference sequence). CDR3 nucleotides: TGTGCCAGTAGTATCCTAGCGGGGGGGCCGTATGAGCAGTTCTTC. Translated, it gives CASSILAGGPYEQFF.

V is TRBV5-4 and J is TRBJ2-5; either TRBD1 or TRBD2 may fit D (6 bases each). The CDR3 covers 15 residues. Germline loops: CDR1 SGHNT, CDR2 YYREEE (reference sequence). The ends were cut back, 2 bases at V and 3 bases at J, with 14 bases in the middle. The CDR3 DNA sequence: TGTGCCAGCAGCTTTTCGTCGGGGGCCAAAGAGACCCAGTACTTC. Its translation: CASSFSSGAKETQYF.

This chain uses TRBV6-5 with TRBJ2-1; D unclear. The CDR3 covers 13 residues. Germline V CDR1 and CDR2: MNHEY, SVGAGI. Trimming stripped 7 bases from V and 4 bases from J, with 11 bases between. The CDR3 here is CASTLGPYNEQFF. The CDR3 DNA follows: TGTGCCAGCACCCTTGGTCCGTACAATGAGCAGTTCTTC.

V is TRBV5-1 and J is TRBJ1-5; TRBD1 matches 10 bases. Looked up from germline, CDR1 is SGHRS and CDR2 is YFSETQ. Unmatched junction bases numbered 8, after V lost 4 bases and J lost 4 bases. CDR3 length: 16 amino acids. CDR3 sequence reads: CASSRGTGEMNQPQHF. Written as DNA, the CDR3 is TGCGCCAGCAGCCGAGGGACAGGGGAAATGAATCAGCCCCAGCATTTT.

This clone was picked up one time. The rearrangement joins TRBV12-5 to TRBJ2-1, with D unclear. Germline V lookup: CDR1 LGHNT, CDR2 FRNRAP. This CDR3 region has 15 residues. Trimming removed 7 bases from V and 6 bases from J, with 19 bases in between. The CDR3 DNA is TGTGCTAGTGTCCTGGACCCCGAGGTCCGCAATGAGCAGTTCTTC. Amino acid sequence: CASVLDPEVRNEQFF.

This clone was seen just once. The V gene is TRBV28, the J gene TRBJ1-4; D is uncertain. The CDR3 is 12 amino acids. V lost 2 bases and J 8 bases, leaving 6 bases between the germline ends. Per germline, CDR1 MDHEN and CDR2 SYDVKM. The CDR3 region has the DNA TGTGCCAGCAGTTTAGTACGGGAAAAACTGTTTTTT. This encodes CASSLVREKLFF. The whole variable domain, remainder taken from reference TRBV28 and TRBJ1-4, is DVKVTQSSRYLVKRTGEKVFLECVQDMDHENMFWYRQDPGLGLRLIYFSYDVKMKEKGDIPEGYSVSREKKERFSLILESASTNQTSMYLCASSLVREKLFFGSGTQLSVL.

The rearrangement links TRBV6-2 or TRBV6-3 to TRBJ2-6, with 7 bases identical to TRBD2. With V trimmed by 2 bases and J by 0 bases, 10 bases remained unmatched. CDR3 length: 19 amino acids. Looked up from germline, CDR1 is MNHEY and CDR2 is SVGEGT. The CDR3 DNA sequence: TGTGCCAGCAGTTACAAGCGGGGTGCCCCTATCTCTGGGGCCAACGTCCTGACTTTC. It specifies CASSYKRGAPISGANVLTF.

This clone was seen once. The V gene is TRBV5-1, the J gene TRBJ2-3, with D possibly matching TRBD1 (5 bases). The CDR3 spans 17 residues. Germline assignment: CDR1 SGHRS and CDR2 YFSETQ. V shed 4 bases and J shed 0 bases, with 18 bases lying between them. The CDR3 DNA reads as TGCGCCAGCAGCCCTATGGCAGGGCCGACTAGCACAGATACGCAGTATTTT. Amino acids: CASSPMAGPTSTDTQYF.

The chain combines TRBV5-4 with TRBJ1-2; D is uncertain. Germline values: CDR1 SGHNT, CDR2 YYREEE (reference sequence). This CDR3 spans 14 amino acids. V was pared by 3 bases and J by 6 bases, with 15 bases between. This chain's CDR3 is CASSYWIPSHGYTF. CDR3 bases: TGTGCCAGCAGCTATTGGATCCCCTCCCATGGCTACACCTTC.

A few counts support this clone. This chain uses TRBV15 with TRBJ1-1, with 7 bases lining up with TRBD1. Germline values: CDR1 LNHNV, CDR2 YYDKDF (reference sequence). CDR3 length equals 12 residues. The J segment lost 10 bases and the V segment lost 6 bases, leaving 8 bases of the junction unmatched. The CDR3 coding sequence is TGTGCCACCAGTCGGGACAGCGGCAGAGCTTTCTTT. Protein product: CATSRDSGRAFF.

Only one count was recorded for this clone. The J gene is TRBJ2-1, the V gene TRBV19; a possible D gene is TRBD2 (6 bases). V shed 5 bases and J shed 0 bases, with 20 bases lying between them. From germline, CDR1 is LNHDA and CDR2 SQIVND (reference sequence). The CDR3 covers 18 residues. DNA of the CDR3: TGTGCCAGTAGTTTAGCGAGCGGGTTTCCTGCCTCCTACAATGAGCAGTTCTTC. Translated: CASSLASGFPASYNEQFF.

J is TRBJ2-3 and V is TRBV9, with D tentatively TRBD2 (6 bases). Deletions cut 4 bases from V and 4 bases from J, with 16 bases between. Germline CDR1 and CDR2: SGDLS and YYNGEE. The length of the CDR3 is 15 residues. CDR3 protein: CASSPFLVAADTQYF. DNA of the CDR3: TGTGCCAGCAGCCCCTTTTTGGTAGCGGCAGATACGCAGTATTTT.

The chain employs TRBV10-3 and TRBJ2-7, with a weak D call TRBD1 (6 bases). The germline V and J ends were trimmed by 10 bases and 3 bases, with 16 bases remaining between them. The germline gives CDR1 ENHRY, CDR2 SYGVKD. This CDR3 has 13 amino acids. CDR3 region: CATKPDRSYEQYF. CDR3 nucleotide sequence: TGTGCCACTAAACCGGACAGAAGCTACGAGCAGTACTTC.

The J gene is TRBJ1-2, the V gene TRBV6-5; a possible D gene is TRBD1 (6 bases). V was trimmed by 6 bases and J by 5 bases, leaving 13 bases between them. The CDR3 runs 13 residues. CDR1 and CDR2 (germline): MNHEY, SVGAGI. CDR3 DNA: TGTGCCAGCAGCCTCGGACAGCTATATGGCTACACCTTC. Its translation is CASSLGQLYGYTF.

V is TRBV19 and J is TRBJ1-2, with 12 bases that match TRBD1. This CDR3 contains 15 residues. Germline loops: CDR1 LNHDA, CDR2 SQIVND (reference sequence). Trimming removed 5 bases from V and 3 bases from J; junction bases left unmatched: 4. This CDR3 reads CASSRGTGGYYGYTF. CDR3 bases: TGTGCCAGTAGTCGGGGGACAGGGGGCTACTATGGCTACACCTTC.

This clone was counted between two and nine times. The chain combines TRBV2 with TRBJ1-1; D is unclear. Trimming removed 3 bases at V and 8 bases at J, with 13 bases between. The CDR3 is 13 residues long. The germline V gene encodes CDR1 SNHLY and CDR2 FYNNEI. CDR3 in amino acids: CASSELQAAEAFF. DNA for the CDR3: TGTGCCAGCAGTGAGCTCCAGGCAGCAGAAGCTTTCTTT.

The V and J genes are TRBV4-1 and TRBJ1-6; tentatively, D is TRBD1 (6 bases). The germline V gene encodes CDR1 MGHRA and CDR2 YSYEKL. CDR3 length: 15 amino acids. Trimming took off 4 bases at V and 8 bases at J, with 15 bases between the two ends. The CDR3 DNA reads as TGCGCCAGCAGCCGGACGACAGGCGGGGATTCACCCCTCCACTTT. Amino acids: CASSRTTGGDSPLHF.

The V call is TRBV5-4, the J call TRBJ1-1, with D possibly matching TRBD1 (5 bases). The V gene's germline CDR1 is SGHNT and CDR2 YYREEE (reference sequence). The length of the CDR3 is 12 residues. Trimming left V 6 bases short and J 1 base short, with 7 bases between. The CDR3 DNA reads TGTGCCAGCACGGGGGAGAACACTGAAGCTTTCTTT. Amino acid sequence: CASTGENTEAFF.

This clone was found a few times. The chain couples TRBV10-3 to TRBJ2-3, with D uncertain. Germline CDR1 ENHRY, CDR2 SYGVKD. V lost 7 bases and J lost 1, with 12 bases in between. CDR3 length: 14 amino acids. CDR3 DNA sequence: TGTGCCATCAAAGGAGCGTTCGGCACAGATACGCAGTATTTT. This translates into CAIKGAFGTDTQYF.

The chain links TRBV19 to TRBJ1-2, with 7 nucleotides matching TRBD1. The germline CDR1 and CDR2 sequences are LNHDA and SQIVND (reference sequence). The CDR3 spans 13 residues. J lost 5 bases, V lost 5 bases, and 5 bases had no gene match. The CDR3 loop is CASSSTGRYGYTF. DNA for the CDR3: TGTGCCAGTAGTTCGACAGGGAGGTATGGCTACACCTTC.

The V call is TRBV6-2 or TRBV6-3, the J call TRBJ2-3; TRBD2 agrees at 10 bases. CDR1 is MNHEY, CDR2 SVGEGT, per germline. CDR3 length: 18 amino acids. J gave up 0 bases and V 4 bases, and 10 bases lay outside the gene matches. CDR3 in amino acids: CASSSQPLLAGSTDTQYF. The CDR3 nucleotides read TGTGCCAGCAGTTCTCAACCCCTACTAGCGGGGAGCACAGATACGCAGTATTTT.

The genes are TRBV5-1 and TRBJ2-5; the match to TRBD1 covers 8 bases. The CDR3 runs to 18 residues. Germline V CDR1 and CDR2: SGHRS, YFSETQ. The V and J ends lost 4 bases and 3 bases, in that order; junction bases with no gene match: 17. For the CDR3, the DNA is TGCGCCAGCAGCCTACGGACAGGGAGGTATTATCAGGAAGAGACCCAGTACTTC. This sequence encodes CASSLRTGRYYQEETQYF.

The CDR3 DNA is TGTGCCACCAGCAGAGGGAGTGAAGAGACCCAGTACTTC. Protein product: CATSRGSEETQYF. This rearrangement joins TRBV15 to TRBJ2-5, with D hard to call. Trimming pared 1 base from V and 3 bases from J, leaving 6 bases between. Germline-derived CDR1 and CDR2 are LNHNV and YYDKDF (reference sequence). The CDR3 has 13 amino acids.